This T cell receptor beta chain was profiled in a study of blood T cell repertoires in COVID-19. Looking at the study overall: Donors in the United States, Italy and Spain gave samples during acute or convalescent COVID-19. Sources were T cells, B-cell-depleted T cells, or PBMCs; the material itself was cDNA or gDNA.

From germline, CDR1 is SGHTA and CDR2 FQGNSA. Trimming cost V 2 bases and J 0 bases; bases outside gene matches: 6. This CDR3 has 17 residues. Study processing details: Estimation of nucleated cell counts relied on the amplification of reference gene primers. Assay: immunoSEQ multiplex PCR; the TCRdb copy retains only in-frame clones and omits some. V, J and clone size reflect that table, while D and trimming were determined from the DNA. The sample contains roughly 120,000 clones, roughly nine tenths of which appear only once. This TCR was recovered from a man between 65 and 80 years old with active or convalescent COVID-19. The specimen sequenced was peripheral blood. This chain joins TRBV7-2 and TRBJ2-1; 8 bases agree with TRBD2. The CDR3 bases are TGTGCCAGCAGCTTAAGCGGGAGCCCCAGCTCCTACAATGAGCAGTTCTTC. Its translation: CASSLSGSPSSYNEQFF.